The entry below describes one T cell receptor beta chain. This sample stems from a study of blood T cell repertoires in COVID-19. Turning to the study itself: The study drew acute and convalescent COVID-19 samples from the United States, Italy and Spain. The analysed material was cDNA or gDNA that came from T cells, B-cell-depleted T cells, or PBMCs.

Per the original methods: Amplifying reference gene primers gave estimates of nucleated cell counts. Sequenced by immunoSEQ multiplex PCR; TCRdb stores in-frame clones only, minus some. Clonal size and the V and J genes are those of that table, whereas D and trimming came from the DNA. In the table there are 140,000 to 150,000 clones, around nine tenths of which are singletons. The sequence was collected from a human donor in a cohort sampled during active COVID-19. The sequenced material came from peripheral blood.

DNA of the CDR3: TGTGCCAGCAGACGGACTAGCGGGAGCTCCTACGAGCAGTACTTC. Amino acids: CASRRTSGSSYEQYF. The chain uses TRBV7-9 and TRBJ2-7; 13 bases map to TRBD2. The CDR3 contains 15 residues. Germline V CDR1 and CDR2: SEHNR, FQNEAQ (reference sequence). Germline trimming cut 6 bases from V and 0 bases from J; bases unmatched to any gene: 2.